This T cell receptor (beta chain) originates from a study of blood T cell repertoires in COVID-19. Study overall: Material from acute and convalescent COVID-19 was sourced from the United States, Italy and Spain. PBMCs, B-cell-depleted T cells, or T cells provided the cDNA or gDNA that made up the material.

TCRdb's copy holds only in-frame clones and misses some; the assay was immunoSEQ multiplex PCR. The sample carries about 45,000 clones, approximately 91% recorded once. The CDR3 covers 15 residues. Per the germline V gene, CDR1 is MDHEN and CDR2 is SYDVKM. Trimming at V came to 3 bases and at J to 5 bases, leaving 9 bases not matched to a gene. This TCR was recovered from a human donor in a cohort sampled during active COVID-19. Specimen: peripheral blood. The chain is built from TRBV28 and TRBJ1-2; 7 nucleotides match TRBD1. The CDR3 loop is CASSFQSGTAYGYTF. The CDR3 nucleotides read TGTGCCAGCAGTTTTCAGTCCGGGACAGCATATGGCTACACCTTC.